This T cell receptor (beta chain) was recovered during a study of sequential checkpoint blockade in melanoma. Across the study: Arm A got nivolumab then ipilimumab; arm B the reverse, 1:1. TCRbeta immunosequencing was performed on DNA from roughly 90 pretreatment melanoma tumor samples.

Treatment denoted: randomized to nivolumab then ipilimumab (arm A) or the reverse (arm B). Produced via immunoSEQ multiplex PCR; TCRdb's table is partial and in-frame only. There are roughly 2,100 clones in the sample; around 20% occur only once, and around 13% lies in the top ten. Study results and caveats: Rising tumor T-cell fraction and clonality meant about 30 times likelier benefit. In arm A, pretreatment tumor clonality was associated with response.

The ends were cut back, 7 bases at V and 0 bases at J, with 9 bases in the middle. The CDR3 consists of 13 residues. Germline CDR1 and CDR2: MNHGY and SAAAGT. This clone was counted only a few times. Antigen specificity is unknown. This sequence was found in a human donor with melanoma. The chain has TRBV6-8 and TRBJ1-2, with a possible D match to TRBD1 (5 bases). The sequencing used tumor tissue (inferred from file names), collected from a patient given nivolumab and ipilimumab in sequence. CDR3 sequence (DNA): TGTGCCAGCACAGGGACTCCTAACTATGGCTACACCTTC. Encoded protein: CASTGTPNYGYTF.